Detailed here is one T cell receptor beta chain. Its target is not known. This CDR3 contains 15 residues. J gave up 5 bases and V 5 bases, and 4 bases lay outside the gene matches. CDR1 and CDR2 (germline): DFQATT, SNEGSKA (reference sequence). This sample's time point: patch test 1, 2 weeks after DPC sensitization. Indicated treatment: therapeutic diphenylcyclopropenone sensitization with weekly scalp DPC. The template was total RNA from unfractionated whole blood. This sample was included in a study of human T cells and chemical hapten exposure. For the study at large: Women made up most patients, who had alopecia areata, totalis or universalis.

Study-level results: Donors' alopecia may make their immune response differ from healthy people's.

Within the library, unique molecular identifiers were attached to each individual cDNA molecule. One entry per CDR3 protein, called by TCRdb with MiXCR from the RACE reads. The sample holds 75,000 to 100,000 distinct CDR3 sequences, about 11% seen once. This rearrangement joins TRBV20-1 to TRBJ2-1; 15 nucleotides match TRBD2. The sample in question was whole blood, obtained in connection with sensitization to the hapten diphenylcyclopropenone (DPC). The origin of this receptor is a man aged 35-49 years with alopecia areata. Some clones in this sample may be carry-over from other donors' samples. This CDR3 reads CSAVGLAGGDNEQFF. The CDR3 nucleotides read TGCAGTGCTGTGGGACTAGCGGGAGGCGACAATGAGCAGTTCTTC.